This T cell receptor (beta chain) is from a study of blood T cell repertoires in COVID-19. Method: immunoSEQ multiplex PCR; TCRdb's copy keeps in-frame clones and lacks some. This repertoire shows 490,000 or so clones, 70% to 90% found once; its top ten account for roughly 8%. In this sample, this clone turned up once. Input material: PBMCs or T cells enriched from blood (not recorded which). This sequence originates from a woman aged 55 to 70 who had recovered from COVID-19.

As DNA, the CDR3 is TGCGCCAGCAGCCACCAGGGGAATGAGCAGTTCTTC. It encodes CASSHQGNEQFF. The gene calls are TRBV4-1 and TRBJ2-1; tentatively, D is TRBD1 (6 bases). CDR1 MGHRA and CDR2 YSYEKL come from the germline V gene. This CDR3 has 12 residues. The germline V and J ends were trimmed by 3 bases and 7 bases, with 7 bases remaining between them.